Shown below are 26 T cell receptor beta chains from a single sample sequenced in a study of cytomegalovirus exposure and HLA in healthy donors. The PCR used 60 Vbeta and 13 Jbeta primers. Generated by immunoSEQ multiplex PCR, the TCRdb table keeps only in-frame clones and is missing some. The sample has 93,000 or so clones; almost 85% are singletons. Sequencing was done on a sample of PBMCs. The receptors here all came from a woman younger than 35 in good health and CMV-seropositive.

The chain has TRBV10-3 and TRBJ1-4; unclear D gene. Trimming removed 3 bases from V and 3 bases from J, with 8 bases in between. The germline gives CDR1 ENHRY, CDR2 SYGVKD. The CDR3 covers 14 residues. The CDR3 nucleotides read TGTGCCATCAGTGAATACAGTGCTAATGAAAAACTGTTTTTT. Translation gives CAISEYSANEKLFF.

V and J are TRBV7-9 and TRBJ2-3, with TRBD2 identical over 11 bases. V was pared by 2 bases and J by 3 bases, with 1 base of the junction left unmatched. Germline CDR1 and CDR2: SEHNR and FQNEAQ (reference sequence). This CDR3 region has 15 residues. CDR3 residues: CASSLLAGGTDTQYF. In nucleotides, the CDR3 is TGTGCCAGCAGCTTACTAGCGGGAGGAACAGATACGCAGTATTTT.

The CDR3 DNA reads as TGCGCCAGCAGTGAGTCGGGGGGGCTTGGAAACACCATATATTTT. Translated: CASSESGGLGNTIYF. V usage is TRBV10-2 and J usage is TRBJ1-3; D perhaps matches TRBD1 (6 bases). The CDR3 runs 15 residues. The V end was cut by 0 bases, the J end by 3 bases, with 9 bases between. The germline gives CDR1 WSHSY, CDR2 SAAADI.

V and J are TRBV5-1 and TRBJ2-4, with D possibly matching TRBD2 (5 bases). Germline V gene sequence: CDR1 SGHRS, CDR2 YFSETQ. The CDR3 runs 14 residues. V lost 4 bases and J 4 bases, leaving 12 bases between the germline ends. CDR3 sequence (DNA): TGCGCCAGCAGCAGTGGGCCGGGGAAAAACATTCAGTACTTC. The encoded protein is CASSSGPGKNIQYF. Drawing the rest from reference TRBV5-1 and TRBJ2-4, the complete variable domain is KAGVTQTPRYLIKTRGQQVTLSCSPISGHRSVSWYQQTPGQGLQFLFEYFSETQRNKGNFPGRFSGRQFSNSRSEMNVSTLELGDSALYLCASSSGPGKNIQYFGAGTRLSVL.

The chain combines TRBV29-1 with TRBJ2-5, with 11 bases matching TRBD2. Germline CDR1 and CDR2: SQVTM and ANQGSEA. CDR3 length equals 19 residues. The trim removed 4 bases at V and 3 bases at J, leaving 19 bases unmatched. The CDR3 loop reads CSVVEWKLAGVLVEETQYF. In nucleotides, the CDR3 is TGCAGCGTTGTAGAATGGAAACTAGCGGGGGTTCTCGTAGAAGAGACCCAGTACTTC. The whole variable domain, remainder taken from reference TRBV29-1 and TRBJ2-5, is SAVISQKPSRDICQRGTSLTIQCQVDSQVTMMFWYRQQPGQSLTLIATANQGSEATYESGFVIDKFPISRPNLTFSTLTVSNMSPEDSSIYLCSVVEWKLAGVLVEETQYFGPGTRLLVL.

This chain joins TRBV4-1 and TRBJ2-1, with unresolved D. Looked up from germline, CDR1 is MGHRA and CDR2 is YSYEKL. The CDR3 consists of 15 residues. Trimming took off 1 base at V and 0 bases at J, with 7 bases between the two ends. The CDR3 here is CASSQVSGSYNEQFF. The CDR3, as DNA: TGCGCCAGCAGCCAAGTTTCGGGCTCCTACAATGAGCAGTTCTTC.

The chain has TRBV25-1 and TRBJ2-5, with D possibly being TRBD1 (5 bases). In germline, CDR1 is MGHDK, CDR2 SYGVNS. With 5 bases removed from V and 1 base from J, the gap between germline ends came to 14 bases. The CDR3 runs 15 residues. DNA of the CDR3: TGTGCCAGCAGTTCCTTAGACAGCCTCCAAGAGACCCAGTACTTC. Its translation is CASSSLDSLQETQYF.

The rearrangement uses TRBV10-1 and TRBJ2-5, with 9 bases lining up with TRBD2. V shed 0 bases and J 2 bases; nucleotides not matched to a gene: 4. CDR1 is WNHNN and CDR2 is SYGVQD in the germline V gene (reference sequence). The CDR3 loop spans 16 amino acids. As DNA, the CDR3 is TGCGCCAGCAGTGAGTCGAGAGCGGGGGGACAAGAGACCCAGTACTTC. Its protein is CASSESRAGGQETQYF.

The V call is TRBV5-1, the J call TRBJ2-7, with a weak D call TRBD1 (6 bases). In germline, CDR1 is SGHRS, CDR2 YFSETQ. The V gene lost 2 bases and the J gene lost 6 bases, with 15 bases spanning the gap. CDR3 length: 14 amino acids. DNA for the CDR3: TGCGCCAGCAGCTTTAGACAGGATCGGCTCGAGCAGTACTTC. It is translated as CASSFRQDRLEQYF.

The V call is TRBV6-4, the J call TRBJ2-7; D is possibly TRBD1 (6 bases). CDR1 MRHNA and CDR2 SNTAGT come from the germline V gene. V shed 2 bases and J shed 2 bases, with 13 bases lying between them. The CDR3 runs to 15 residues. The CDR3 DNA follows: TGTGCCAGCAGTGACCCAGGGACATTCGCCTACGAGCAGTACTTC. Translated: CASSDPGTFAYEQYF.

V usage is TRBV27 and J usage is TRBJ1-2; possibly TRBD1 for D (5 bases). This CDR3 has 13 amino acids. Germline V gene lookup returns CDR1 MNHEY and CDR2 SMNVEV (reference sequence). V was pared by 2 bases and J by 8 bases, with 12 bases between. CDR3 sequence reads: CASSLMGGRGYTF. The CDR3 DNA follows: TGTGCCAGCAGTTTAATGGGGGGGAGAGGCTACACCTTC.

The chain employs TRBV9 and TRBJ2-1; TRBD2 agrees at 13 bases. Germline loops: CDR1 SGDLS, CDR2 YYNGEE. The CDR3 covers 17 residues. Trimming at V came to 2 bases and at J to 7 bases, leaving 9 bases not matched to a gene. The CDR3 DNA is TGTGCCAGCAGCGTTCCTCGGACTAGCGGGAGTATGAATGAGCAGTTCTTC. It translates to CASSVPRTSGSMNEQFF. The variable domain in full, with the rest retrieved from reference TRBV9 and TRBJ2-1, is DSGVTQTPKHLITATGQRVTLRCSPRSGDLSVYWYQQSLDQGLQFLIQYYNGEERAKGNILERFSAQQFPDLHSELNLSSLELGDSALYFCASSVPRTSGSMNEQFFGPGTRLTVL.

The chain joins TRBV28 to TRBJ1-2; D gene unclear. V was pared by 7 bases and J by 2 bases, with 8 bases between. The CDR3 is 12 residues long. Germline CDR1 and CDR2: MDHEN and SYDVKM. CDR3 DNA: TGTGCCAGCATGAACAGCAACTATGGCTACACCTTC. It codes for CASMNSNYGYTF.

The V gene is TRBV7-2, the J gene TRBJ2-5; D is uncertain. Germline-derived CDR1 and CDR2 are SGHTA and FQGNSA. The CDR3 totals 13 residues. Deletions cut 5 bases from V and 4 bases from J, with 11 bases between. The CDR3 sequence: CASSITDLETQYF. CDR3 sequence (DNA): TGTGCCAGCAGCATAACAGACCTAGAGACCCAGTACTTC.

V and J are TRBV6-1 and TRBJ2-3; 8 nucleotides match TRBD1. The V and J ends lost 8 bases and 1 base, in that order; junction bases with no gene match: 5. Germline V gives CDR1 MNHNS, CDR2 SASEGT. This CDR3 has 14 amino acids. In DNA, the CDR3 is TGTGCCAGCGAACTACAGGGGGGCACAGATACGCAGTATTTT. The encoded protein is CASELQGGTDTQYF.

The chain joins TRBV7-3 to TRBJ2-2, with 13 bases aligning to TRBD2. V lost 7 bases and J lost 6; bases outside the gene matches: 8. The CDR3 totals 16 residues. Germline CDR1 SGHTA, CDR2 FQGTGA. The CDR3: CASIITSGRAAGELFF. Here the CDR3 DNA reads TGTGCCAGCATCATTACTAGCGGGAGGGCCGCCGGGGAGCTGTTTTTT.

This clone was observed a handful of times. The chain recombines TRBV6-4 with TRBJ1-1, with a weak D call TRBD1 (5 bases). Per germline, CDR1 MRHNA and CDR2 SNTAGT. V gave up 6 bases and J gave up 1 base, with 9 bases separating them. The CDR3 is 13 amino acids. Here the CDR3 DNA reads TGTGCCAGCAGCGTCGACAGGAACACTGAAGCTTTCTTT. Translating it yields CASSVDRNTEAFF.

The table lists this clone with a few counts. This chain uses TRBV18 with TRBJ1-1; unclear D gene. V gave up 3 bases and J gave up 7 bases, with 12 bases separating them. The CDR3 consists of 13 residues. Per the germline V gene, CDR1 is KGHSH and CDR2 is LQKENI. The CDR3 bases are TGTGCCAGCTCACCTGGCGGAGGGCTTGAAGCTTTCTTT. This encodes CASSPGGGLEAFF.

In regard to this clone: Other DNA sequences in this specimen translate into the identical CDR3. The chain links TRBV5-6 to TRBJ1-5; D may be TRBD1 (5 bases). Trimming shortened V by 0 bases and J by 7 bases, and 8 bases separated the two germline ends. This CDR3 has 13 residues. Germline V gives CDR1 SGHDT, CDR2 YYEEEE. CDR3 in DNA: TGTGCCAGCAGCTTGGGGGGGGGACAGCCCCAGCATTTT. Protein product: CASSLGGGQPQHF. The complete variable domain, with remaining parts taken from reference TRBV5-6 and TRBJ1-5, reads DAGVTQSPTHLIKTRGQQVTLRCSPKSGHDTVSWYQQALGQGPQFIFQYYEEEERQRGNFPDRFSGHQFPNYSSELNVNALLLGDSALYLCASSLGGGQPQHFGDGTRLSIL.

CDR3 coding DNA: TGTGCCAGCAGCCCAACACAGGGCCCGAATGAAAAACTGTTTTTT. Encoded protein: CASSPTQGPNEKLFF. The chain joins TRBV6-5 to TRBJ1-4, with a weak D call TRBD1 (6 bases). Deletions cut 6 bases from V and 5 bases from J, with 16 bases between. The CDR3 loop spans 15 amino acids. Germline CDR1 reads MNHEY; CDR2 reads SVGAGI.

The chain is built from TRBV6-1 and TRBJ2-1, with TRBD2 matching over 7 bases. The CDR3 is made up of 13 amino acids. J gave up 12 bases and V 1 base, and 6 bases lay outside the gene matches. Germline V gives CDR1 MNHNS, CDR2 SASEGT. The chain's CDR3 is CASSEVPPGGQFF. The CDR3, as DNA: TGTGCCAGCAGTGAAGTCCCCCCGGGAGGGCAGTTCTTC.

The V call is TRBV6-5, the J call TRBJ1-5; 7 positions match TRBD1. With V trimmed by 6 bases and J by 2 bases, 7 bases remained unmatched. The CDR3 is 15 amino acids. The germline V gene encodes CDR1 MNHEY and CDR2 SVGAGI. CDR3: CASRRTGAGNQPQHF. As DNA, the CDR3 is TGTGCCAGCAGGAGAACAGGGGCCGGCAATCAGCCCCAGCATTTT.

This clone appeared once. V is TRBV5-8 and J is TRBJ1-4; 9 bases map to TRBD1. The CDR3 extends over 20 amino acids. The trim removed 0 bases at V and 0 bases at J, leaving 12 bases unmatched. Per germline, CDR1 SGHTS and CDR2 YDEGEE. DNA for the CDR3: TGTGCCAGCAGCTTGGACCGGGACAGGGATTTTGGAGCAACTAATGAAAAACTGTTTTTT. Translation gives CASSLDRDRDFGATNEKLFF.

V usage is TRBV5-1 and J usage is TRBJ1-1; tentatively, D is TRBD1 (6 bases). Germline values: CDR1 SGHRS, CDR2 YFSETQ. CDR3 length: 16 residues. The ends were cut back, 3 bases at V and 7 bases at J, with 22 bases in the middle. CDR3 protein: CASSSTGGLEGLEAFF. The CDR3 nucleotides are TGCGCCAGCAGCTCAACTGGGGGCCTGGAAGGACTTGAAGCTTTCTTT.

This clone was recorded a few times. CDR3 in amino acids: CASSVVGNSYEQYF. Here the CDR3 DNA reads TGTGCCAGCAGCGTAGTCGGGAACTCCTACGAGCAGTACTTC. The rearrangement uses TRBV9 and TRBJ2-7, with D tentatively TRBD2 (5 bases). The germline CDR1 and CDR2 sequences are SGDLS and YYNGEE. The ends were cut back, 0 bases at V and 0 bases at J, with 7 bases in the middle. This CDR3 has 14 amino acids.

The CDR3 loop reads CASSLELAGAGEQFF. In DNA form, the CDR3 reads TGTGCCAGCAGCTTAGAGTTAGCGGGAGCTGGTGAGCAGTTCTTC. V usage is TRBV7-9 and J usage is TRBJ2-1; 9 bases align to TRBD2. This CDR3 is 15 amino acids long. Germline V gives CDR1 SEHNR, CDR2 FQNEAQ (reference sequence). V shed 1 base and J 9 bases; nucleotides not matched to a gene: 7.